This T cell receptor beta chain stems from a study of control samples from healthy donors and cancer patients. TCRdb's copy holds only in-frame clones and misses some; the assay was immunoSEQ multiplex PCR. The sample consists of around 90,000 clones, 85% to 90% of them appearing once. This clone was observed a single time. The source of this sequence is a woman between 40 and 55 years old in good health. Sequenced: blood.

The CDR3 bases are TGTGCCAGCTCACCTTCAGATATCTATGGCTACACCTTC. Amino acid sequence: CASSPSDIYGYTF. V is TRBV18 and J is TRBJ1-2; D is unclear. The CDR3 is 13 residues long. The V end lost 3 bases, the J end lost 4 bases, and 9 bases lay between the germline ends. Germline-derived CDR1 and CDR2 are KGHSH and LQKENI.